This T cell receptor beta chain was identified in a study of control samples from healthy donors and cancer patients. The trim removed 2 bases at V and 3 bases at J, leaving 3 bases unmatched. The CDR3 sequence is 14 residues long. The germline V gene encodes CDR1 SGDLS and CDR2 YYNGEE. TCRdb keeps only in-frame clones here, not all; method: immunoSEQ multiplex PCR. The table has about 92,000 clones, roughly four fifths seen once; the top ten hold about 9.8%. The origin of this receptor is a woman aged 60-75 years in good health. The genes are TRBV9 and TRBJ2-7; 9 nucleotides agree with TRBD2. The source material was blood. The CDR3 bases are TGTGCCAGCAGCGTGTCGACTAGCGGCTACGAGCAGTACTTC. This translates into CASSVSTSGYEQYF.